This T cell receptor beta chain was obtained from a study of OX40 agonist ivuxolimab in advanced cancers. Turning to the study itself: Ivuxolimab, an antibody that agonizes OX40 (CD134), was administered to the patients. Overall study findings and caveats: Normalized expansion of T-cell clones was also low for some nonresponders. The study found that CD8+ T cells averaged more expanded clones than CD4+.

This CDR3 is 14 amino acids long. Germline values: CDR1 SGHRS, CDR2 YFSETQ. Trimming removed 0 bases from V and 2 bases from J, with 9 bases in between. This clone was observed once. Its antigen is as yet unknown. No patient had autoimmune disease or received systemic immunosuppression. Sequencing was performed with immunoSEQ multiplex PCR; in TCRdb, only in-frame clones are kept and a portion is missing. The sample records roughly 60,000 clones, over 75% being singletons. V and J are TRBV5-1 and TRBJ2-7; D not certain. The specimen comprised CD4+ or CD8+ T cells sorted from blood, sampled in a trial of the OX40 agonist ivuxolimab. The TCR comes from an adult with an advanced solid tumor such as melanoma, head and neck, liver or kidney cancer. CDR3 coding DNA: TGCGCCAGCAGCTTGGATGGGGTTACCTACGAGCAGTACTTC. Protein sequence: CASSLDGVTYEQYF.